Listed below are T cell receptor beta chains from one sample, sequenced in a study of early T cells in non-severe SARS-CoV-2 infection. TCRdb re-analysed the 5' RACE reads in MiXCR, keeping a single row per CDR3 protein. In the table there are roughly 86,000 distinct CDR3 sequences, 5% to 6.5% of which are singletons. Material for sequencing was whole blood. The origin of the receptors is an adult who was a healthcare worker with PCR-confirmed SARS-CoV-2 infection or an uninfected control (not recorded which). CDR3s include the opening cysteine and the closing phenylalanine or tryptophan. The D gene is left open where the match is weak. A clone size is listed for some rows: how often the clone was seen (once, few, many), or a class if it is expanded.

CDR3 protein: CASSQGPEYSNQPQHF
CDR3 DNA: TGTGCCAGCAGCCAAGGGCCCGAGTATAGCAATCAGCCCCAGCATTTT
D gene: .
V gene: TRBV4-2
clone size: .
J gene: TRBJ1-5

CDR3 protein: CASSGRAHTDTQYF
CDR3 DNA: TGTGCCAGCAGTGGCCGGGCCCACACAGATACGCAGTATTTT
D gene: .
V gene: TRBV2
clone size: many
J gene: TRBJ2-3

CDR3 protein: CASQGVHSDGYTF
CDR3 DNA: TGTGCCAGCCAAGGGGTACACAGTGATGGCTACACCTTC
D gene: .
V gene: TRBV19
clone size: many
J gene: TRBJ1-2

CDR3 protein: CASSERRSGINEQFF
CDR3 DNA: TGTGCCAGCAGTGAACGTAGATCAGGGATCAATGAGCAGTTCTTC
D gene: .
V gene: TRBV6-1
clone size: many
J gene: TRBJ2-1

CDR3 protein: CSARGQPNTEAFF
CDR3 DNA: TGCAGTGCGAGGGGACAGCCGAACACTGAAGCTTTCTTT
D gene: TRBD1
V gene: TRBV20-1
clone size: many
J gene: TRBJ1-1

CDR3 protein: CASSPPGLAGGPEWETQYF
CDR3 DNA: TGCGCCAGCAGCCCGCCCGGACTAGCGGGGGGGCCTGAATGGGAGACCCAGTACTTC
D gene: TRBD2
V gene: TRBV5-1
clone size: few
J gene: TRBJ2-5

CDR3 protein: CASSHGDRAPGYTF
CDR3 DNA: TGTGCCAGCAGCCACGGGGACAGGGCTCCTGGCTACACCTTC
D gene: TRBD1
V gene: TRBV3-1
clone size: .
J gene: TRBJ1-2

CDR3 protein: CASSGGTGHSPLHF
CDR3 DNA: TGTGCCAGCAGTGGCGGGACAGGGCATTCACCCCTCCACTTT
D gene: TRBD1
V gene: TRBV2
clone size: few
J gene: TRBJ1-6

CDR3 protein: CASSIGGKVTDTQYF
CDR3 DNA: TGTGCCAGTAGTATCGGCGGGAAAGTCACAGATACGCAGTATTTT
D gene: .
V gene: TRBV19
clone size: many
J gene: TRBJ2-3

CDR3 protein: CASSLLAANYGYTF
CDR3 DNA: TGTGCCAGCAGCTTATTGGCAGCGAACTATGGCTACACCTTC
D gene: .
V gene: TRBV7-2
clone size: many
J gene: TRBJ1-2

CDR3 protein: CASSLRQASSYEQYF
CDR3 DNA: TGTGCCAGCAGCTTACGACAGGCGAGCTCCTACGAGCAGTACTTC
D gene: .
V gene: TRBV7-6
clone size: few
J gene: TRBJ2-7

CDR3 protein: CASSSSDHSYEQYF
CDR3 DNA: TGTGCCAGCAGTTCCTCGGACCACTCCTACGAGCAGTACTTC
D gene: .
V gene: TRBV6-6
clone size: many
J gene: TRBJ2-7

CDR3 protein: CASSRRTGAVGTDTQYF
CDR3 DNA: TGTGCCAGCAGCCGCCGAACGGGGGCGGTGGGCACAGATACGCAGTATTTT
D gene: .
V gene: TRBV6-6
clone size: many
J gene: TRBJ2-3

CDR3 protein: CASSLVASGGFTDTQYF
CDR3 DNA: TGTGCCAGCAGCTTAGTGGCTAGCGGGGGGTTCACAGATACGCAGTATTTT
D gene: TRBD2
V gene: TRBV7-6
clone size: many
J gene: TRBJ2-3

CDR3 protein: CASRYRDTNQPQHF
CDR3 DNA: TGTGCCAGCAGATACAGGGACACCAATCAGCCCCAGCATTTT
D gene: .
V gene: TRBV6-6
clone size: .
J gene: TRBJ1-5

CDR3 protein: CASSPLGGTDTQYF
CDR3 DNA: TGTGCCAGCAGTCCACTCGGAGGTACAGATACGCAGTATTTT
D gene: .
V gene: TRBV27
clone size: many
J gene: TRBJ2-3

CDR3 protein: CASSYKDSNEKLFF
CDR3 DNA: TGTGCCAGCAGTTACAAGGATTCTAATGAAAAACTGTTTTTT
D gene: .
V gene: TRBV6-6
clone size: .
J gene: TRBJ1-4

CDR3 protein: CSVGQSSYEQYF
CDR3 DNA: TGCAGCGTTGGACAGTCAAGCTACGAGCAGTACTTC
D gene: .
V gene: TRBV29-1
clone size: few
J gene: TRBJ2-7

CDR3 protein: CASSLRGGKNIQYF
CDR3 DNA: TGTGCCAGCAGTCTACGGGGAGGCAAAAACATTCAGTACTTC
D gene: .
V gene: TRBV6-5
clone size: .
J gene: TRBJ2-4

CDR3 protein: CASSYRQGEGTEAFF
CDR3 DNA: TGTGCCAGCAGCTATCGACAGGGGGAGGGCACTGAAGCTTTCTTT
D gene: TRBD1
V gene: TRBV7-2
clone size: .
J gene: TRBJ1-1

CDR3 protein: CASSLGDRDYGYTF
CDR3 DNA: TGTGCCAGCAGCTTGGGTGACAGGGACTATGGCTACACCTTC
D gene: TRBD1
V gene: TRBV5-4
clone size: few
J gene: TRBJ1-2

CDR3 protein: CASSAAGRTEAFF
CDR3 DNA: TGTGCCAGCAGCGCCGCAGGGAGAACTGAAGCTTTCTTT
D gene: .
V gene: TRBV9
clone size: .
J gene: TRBJ1-1

CDR3 protein: CASSSGGASNEQFF
CDR3 DNA: TGCGCCAGCTCAAGCGGGGGGGCCAGCAATGAGCAGTTCTTC
D gene: TRBD2
V gene: TRBV5-1
clone size: few
J gene: TRBJ2-1

CDR3 protein: CASSLGTSVYNEQFF
CDR3 DNA: TGTGCCAGCAGCTTAGGGACTAGCGTGTACAATGAGCAGTTCTTC
D gene: TRBD2
V gene: TRBV7-2
clone size: .
J gene: TRBJ2-1

CDR3 protein: CASSPGSRDARNTIYF
CDR3 DNA: TGTGCCAGCAGCCCCGGGTCCCGGGACGCAAGAAACACCATATATTTT
D gene: .
V gene: TRBV5-6
clone size: .
J gene: TRBJ1-3

CDR3 protein: CASSVDQARTGELFF
CDR3 DNA: TGTGCCAGCAGTGTGGACCAGGCGCGTACCGGGGAGCTGTTTTTT
D gene: .
V gene: TRBV28
clone size: .
J gene: TRBJ2-2

CDR3 protein: CASFGTSGPPKVGETQYF
CDR3 DNA: TGTGCCAGCTTCGGGACTAGCGGCCCTCCAAAGGTCGGAGAGACCCAGTACTTC
D gene: TRBD2
V gene: TRBV11-2
clone size: many
J gene: TRBJ2-5

CDR3 protein: CASLAPFSYEQYF
CDR3 DNA: TGTGCCAGCCTAGCACCTTTTTCCTACGAGCAGTACTTC
D gene: .
V gene: TRBV25-1
clone size: many
J gene: TRBJ2-7

CDR3 protein: CSAWRRGGHTDTQYF
CDR3 DNA: TGCAGTGCTTGGAGGCGGGGGGGACACACAGATACGCAGTATTTT
D gene: TRBD2
V gene: TRBV20-1
clone size: many
J gene: TRBJ2-3

CDR3 protein: CAWSGGDRVKSLYGYTF
CDR3 DNA: TGTGCCTGGAGTGGAGGGGACAGGGTGAAAAGTCTCTATGGCTACACCTTC
D gene: TRBD1
V gene: TRBV30
clone size: many
J gene: TRBJ1-2

CDR3 protein: CASSLLSLRFSTEAFF
CDR3 DNA: TGTGCCAGCAGCTTGTTATCTTTGCGGTTTTCCACTGAAGCTTTCTTT
D gene: .
V gene: TRBV5-6
clone size: many
J gene: TRBJ1-1

CDR3 protein: CASSPSVAGVGELFF
CDR3 DNA: TGTGCCAGCAGCCCAAGTGTAGCGGGAGTAGGAGAGCTGTTTTTT
D gene: TRBD2
V gene: TRBV9
clone size: many
J gene: TRBJ2-2

CDR3 protein: CASSLGGIADTQYF
CDR3 DNA: TGCGCCAGCAGCTTAGGGGGGATAGCAGATACGCAGTATTTT
D gene: .
V gene: TRBV5-1
clone size: few
J gene: TRBJ2-3

CDR3 protein: CASRHERTGYLHF
CDR3 DNA: TGTGCCAGCAGACACGAGAGGACTGGTTATTTACACTTC
D gene: .
V gene: TRBV2
clone size: .
J gene: TRBJ2-7

CDR3 protein: CASRSRADMSPLHF
CDR3 DNA: TGTGCCAGTAGGTCCCGGGCCGATATGTCACCCCTCCACTTT
D gene: .
V gene: TRBV19
clone size: few
J gene: TRBJ1-6

CDR3 protein: CASSRRGGAGGVYQETQYF
CDR3 DNA: TGTGCCAGCAGTCGCCGGGGGGGAGCGGGGGGAGTTTACCAAGAGACCCAGTACTTC
D gene: TRBD2
V gene: TRBV6-6
clone size: .
J gene: TRBJ2-5

CDR3 protein: CASSQDRLNSPLHF
CDR3 DNA: TGTGCCAGCAGCCAAGACCGCCTGAATTCACCCCTCCACTTT
D gene: .
V gene: TRBV4-2
clone size: many
J gene: TRBJ1-6

CDR3 protein: CASKRSTEQYF
CDR3 DNA: TGTGCCAGCAAACGGAGCACCGAGCAGTACTTC
D gene: .
V gene: TRBV6-2/TRBV6-3
clone size: few
J gene: TRBJ2-7

CDR3 protein: CASSQLVVEQFF
CDR3 DNA: TGTGCCAGCAGCCAACTAGTGGTTGAGCAGTTCTTC
D gene: .
V gene: TRBV6-2/TRBV6-3
clone size: .
J gene: TRBJ2-1

CDR3 protein: CATSRDRGQRNTEAFF
CDR3 DNA: TGTGCCACCAGCAGAGATAGGGGACAGAGGAACACTGAAGCTTTCTTT
D gene: TRBD1
V gene: TRBV15
clone size: .
J gene: TRBJ1-1

CDR3 protein: CATSRDRGPYEQYF
CDR3 DNA: TGTGCCACCAGCAGAGACAGGGGGCCATACGAGCAGTACTTC
D gene: TRBD1
V gene: TRBV15
clone size: few
J gene: TRBJ2-7

CDR3 protein: CASSPTGTGEGYTF
CDR3 DNA: TGTGCCAGCAGCCCGACCGGGACAGGGGAAGGCTACACCTTC
D gene: TRBD1
V gene: TRBV12-3/TRBV12-4
clone size: .
J gene: TRBJ1-2

CDR3 protein: CASSYSYNEQFF
CDR3 DNA: TGTGCCAGCAGTTACTCATACAATGAGCAGTTCTTC
D gene: .
V gene: TRBV6-2/TRBV6-3
clone size: many
J gene: TRBJ2-1

CDR3 protein: CASSYAEGAAYEQYF
CDR3 DNA: TGTGCCAGCAGTTACGCCGAAGGGGCTGCCTACGAGCAGTACTTC
D gene: .
V gene: TRBV6-6
clone size: many
J gene: TRBJ2-7

CDR3 protein: CASSESRLAEAFF
CDR3 DNA: TGCGCCAGCAGTGAAAGTCGATTGGCTGAAGCTTTCTTT
D gene: .
V gene: TRBV10-2
clone size: large
J gene: TRBJ1-1

CDR3 protein: CSVDWDRGTNEQYF
CDR3 DNA: TGCAGCGTTGATTGGGACAGGGGGACCAACGAGCAGTACTTC
D gene: TRBD1
V gene: TRBV29-1
clone size: .
J gene: TRBJ2-7

CDR3 protein: CASSLDIGGLAGGNEQFF
CDR3 DNA: TGTGCCAGCAGCTTAGATATTGGGGGACTAGCGGGAGGCAATGAGCAGTTCTTC
D gene: TRBD2
V gene: TRBV11-2
clone size: many
J gene: TRBJ2-1

CDR3 protein: CAWSLRIGAFF
CDR3 DNA: TGTGCCTGGAGTCTCAGGATCGGAGCTTTCTTT
D gene: .
V gene: TRBV30
clone size: many
J gene: TRBJ1-1

CDR3 protein: CASSLEQEKLFF
CDR3 DNA: TGTGCCAGCAGCTTAGAGCAGGAAAAACTGTTTTTT
D gene: .
V gene: TRBV11-2
clone size: many
J gene: TRBJ1-4

CDR3 protein: CASRGQTQETQYF
CDR3 DNA: TGTGCCAGCAGGGGACAGACCCAAGAGACCCAGTACTTC
D gene: TRBD1
V gene: TRBV12-3/TRBV12-4
clone size: few
J gene: TRBJ2-5

CDR3 protein: CASSRMGQGAHEQYF
CDR3 DNA: TGTGCCAGCAGCCGCATGGGACAGGGTGCCCACGAGCAGTACTTC
D gene: TRBD1
V gene: TRBV7-9
clone size: many
J gene: TRBJ2-7

CDR3 protein: CASSLTGATYEQYF
CDR3 DNA: TGCGCCAGCAGCCTAACAGGGGCGACCTACGAGCAGTACTTC
D gene: TRBD1
V gene: TRBV10-2
clone size: many
J gene: TRBJ2-7

CDR3 protein: CASSLRGREAFF
CDR3 DNA: TGTGCCAGCAGTTTGAGGGGGCGTGAAGCTTTCTTT
D gene: TRBD1
V gene: TRBV28
clone size: .
J gene: TRBJ1-1

CDR3 protein: CASSVGLRKNTEAFF
CDR3 DNA: TGTGCCAGCAGCGTAGGATTAAGGAAAAACACTGAAGCTTTCTTT
D gene: .
V gene: TRBV9
clone size: many
J gene: TRBJ1-1

CDR3 protein: CASSQDTHRAETQYF
CDR3 DNA: TGTGCCAGCAGCCAAGATACCCACAGGGCTGAGACCCAGTACTTC
D gene: .
V gene: TRBV3-1
clone size: few
J gene: TRBJ2-5

CDR3 protein: CASSPINRAGELFF
CDR3 DNA: TGTGCCAGCAGTCCCATCAATCGGGCCGGGGAGCTGTTTTTT
D gene: .
V gene: TRBV12-3/TRBV12-4
clone size: many
J gene: TRBJ2-2

CDR3 protein: CASSYRTGGNSPLHF
CDR3 DNA: TGTGCCAGCAGTTACCGGACAGGGGGAAATTCACCCCTCCACTTT
D gene: TRBD1
V gene: TRBV6-6
clone size: many
J gene: TRBJ1-6

CDR3 protein: CASNRRAVGGANVLTF
CDR3 DNA: TGTGCCAGCAACCGACGGGCAGTAGGTGGGGCCAACGTCCTGACTTTC
D gene: .
V gene: TRBV3-1
clone size: many
J gene: TRBJ2-6

CDR3 protein: CAISEQGGLNTEAFF
CDR3 DNA: TGTGCCATCAGTGAGCAAGGGGGCCTGAACACTGAAGCTTTCTTT
D gene: TRBD1
V gene: TRBV10-3
clone size: many
J gene: TRBJ1-1